This T cell receptor (beta chain) came from a study of early T cells in non-severe SARS-CoV-2 infection. Researchers attached unique molecular identifiers to individual cDNA molecules. MiXCR, applied by TCRdb to the 5' RACE reads, yields one record per CDR3 protein. Of fewer than 80,000 distinct CDR3 sequences in the sample, approximately 11% were seen once. This CDR3 has 16 amino acids. Germline values: CDR1 PRHDT, CDR2 FYEKMQ (reference sequence). V was cut by 0 bases and J by 0 bases, with 9 bases left in between. Sequencing used whole blood, obtained at baseline. The TCR comes from an adult who was a healthcare worker with PCR-confirmed SARS-CoV-2 infection or an uninfected control (not recorded which). The rearrangement joins TRBV13 to TRBJ2-1, with a tentative D call TRBD2 (6 bases). CDR3 protein: CASSLGGLPSYNEQFF. The CDR3 nucleotides read TGTGCCAGCAGCTTAGGGGGACTCCCCTCCTACAATGAGCAGTTCTTC.